This paragraph reports one TCR beta chain. It lacks a known antigen. Nothing much larger sits one base from this clone, and base qualities are not available. This sample is part of a study of cytomegalovirus exposure and HLA in healthy donors (dated by TCRdb to about 2017). With respect to the entire study: In an earlier analysis of roughly 500 of the donors, under 300 Gb of sequence data and 100 million or so unique TCR beta sequences from roughly 180 million T cells were reported. An early release covering about 600 HLA-typed donors comprised roughly 300 gigabases of sequencing data and around 80 million unique TCR sequences. Of the roughly 400 genotyped donors, approximately 80% fell in the genetic ancestry cluster associated with self-reported Caucasian donors. The study was designed to test whether signatures of past pathogen exposure could be identified by cataloging public T cell receptors. Using immunosequencing, the study profiled T cell repertoires from 666 subjects and related those repertoires to cytomegalovirus serostatus. In addition to the first cohort of around 670 subjects, a separate validation cohort of 130 or so different subjects was used. High-throughput TCR immunosequencing, statistical association of individual TCRs with disease status, and machine learning were combined to predict cytomegalovirus infection status. In a later analysis, previously published TCR beta repertoires from 666 donors were re-analyzed and high-resolution HLA genotyping was added so that TCR occurrence patterns could be studied. Rather than drawing on any new phenotypic data, the later analysis identified candidate immune exposures from TCR beta sequences and the way those sequences occurred across donors. In an earlier analysis of 587 of the donors, high-throughput TCR beta sequencing was used to judge whether each TCR beta V gene segment behaved as functional or pseudogenic. Donor age, sex, ethnicity and CMV serostatus were compiled together with the repertoire data. A later genetic analysis used genome-wide SNP genotypes for about 55% of the 666 donors, treating that subset as a discovery cohort. All discovery cohort repertoires had been generated using a single sequencing platform. Both class I and class II loci were covered by HLA typing, at four-digit resolution. Typing coverage varied by locus: about 629-640 donors for A, B, C, DRB1 and DQB1; approximately 520 for DQA1; approximately 570 for DPA1; approximately 490 for DPB1. Four to six DR-DQ haplotypes were handled as single units for association and clustering, since linkage in the cohort was strong. On average, roughly 240,000 unique TCR beta nucleotide sequences were sequenced per donor among more than 350 genotyped donors of the cohort, with 15% to 20% of those sequences being non-productive. Findings and caveats that apply to the study as a whole: In a later analysis, HLA-associated TCR beta chains were found to be more clonally expanded and to have lower generation probabilities than equally common non-associated chains. A later analysis reported that several top co-occurrence clusters appeared linked to parvovirus B19, influenza, CMV and Epstein-Barr virus. A further reported finding was that TCR beta sequences accurately predicted the HLA-A and HLA-B alleles for most subjects in the first cohort. In the study, some 180 TCR beta chains were listed as associated with cytomegalovirus. A cluster of highly shared sequence variants was judged likely to represent a technical artifact of the sequencing pipeline. Presence/absence analyses assumed roughly uniform sequencing depth across donors, an assumption that may not hold. Cytomegalovirus status was reported to be diagnosed by the classifier with high specificity and sensitivity in both the original and validation cohorts. An association between a missense DCLRE1C variant and V-gene and J-gene trimming of TCR beta chains was found in a later genetic analysis and replicated in an independent cohort. The cohort was sequenced for TCR beta chains only, and without alpha or paired-chain data the features that could be detected were limited. Correlated functional status among segregating V segments might be attributable to linkage disequilibrium, but an unknown experimental factor could not be ruled out. For the cohort, immune exposure information was limited to CMV serostatus. A later analysis found that TCR association rates varied across HLA loci, with DRB1 alleles showing the most associated TCRs and HLA-C alleles the fewest. In vitro tests confirmed that a few of the cytomegalovirus-associated TCR beta chains recognize cytomegalovirus antigens. Compared with the 666-donor mean, donors in an Asian-associated ancestry cluster had fewer N-insertions in productive TCRs, according to a later genetic analysis. According to a later analysis, most CMV-associated TCR beta chains appeared to be HLA-restricted, and the HLA associations seemed to be driven largely by CMV exposure. It was suggested by the authors that the approach could potentially be generalized to other disease states and immunological phenotypes. Some IMGT-functional V segments, including TRBV6-2 and TRBV6-3, could not be told apart with the 87-base-pair reads, so those segments were excluded. When HLA alleles, especially DR and DQ, strongly co-occurred, TCR associations were difficult to assign to individual alleles. Most TCR sequences were seen in very few donors, while some public TCRs were found in many individuals. Because HLA typing was unavailable for some donors at each locus, only the typed subset was used in association tests. The earlier analysis of some 540 of the donors excluded around 17 rarely observed V segments, including chromosome 9 orphons, because counts were too low. At a false discovery rate of 0.05, a later analysis linked about 17,000 TCR beta sequences to specific HLA alleles. Broadly in line with IMGT annotations, most TCR beta V segments showed up in productive rearrangements about 87% or about 30% of the time in an earlier analysis of some 590 of the donors.

The protocol used for the library was the immunoSEQ multiplex PCR assay. A mixture of 60 forward primers for TCR Vbeta segments and 13 reverse primers for TCR Jbeta segments was used in the multiplex PCR. Amplification of the CDR3 region of rearranged TCR beta genes was performed with a multiplex PCR assay on genomic DNA. The amplified TCR beta libraries were sequenced on the Illumina HiSeq System as 87-base-pair reads. The authors' analysis ran thus. In a later analysis, around 80 million unique TCR beta chains were counted across the approximately 620 repertoires, and approximately 11 million of these chains were shared by at least two donors. Raw reads were error-corrected and collapsed into unique sequences with a nearest-neighbor algorithm that merged closely related sequences to remove PCR and sequencing errors. To assign V, D and J gene segments, CDR3 sequences were aligned to IMGT reference sequences. Each retained sequence needed at least a six-nucleotide match to both a V gene segment and a J gene segment. A rearrangement counted as productive if the CDR3 had no stop codons and remained in frame with V and J, and every other rearrangement counted as non-productive. Following IMGT convention, CDR3 was defined as the stretch from the second conserved V-encoded cysteine up to the conserved J-encoded phenylalanine. The earlier analysis of 587 of the donors excluded any sequence lacking an unambiguous match to a single V gene segment. An earlier analysis of some 500 of the donors classified V segments as functional when productive rearrangements were above 56.7% and as segregating when the standard deviation between donors was above 5%. A statistical classification framework was built to diagnose cytomegalovirus status from the catalog of TCR beta chain sequences. In a later analysis, V and J genes were assigned by comparing TCR nucleotide sequences against IMGT/GENE-DB human TR gene sequences. The TCRdist pipeline was used in a later analysis to assign CDR3 sequences and most-parsimonious VDJ recombination scenarios. A later analysis defined each TCR beta chain by its CDR3 amino acid sequence plus V-gene family, and excluded reads lacking a unique V-gene family. To address suspected cross-contamination and a sequencing artifact, a later analysis removed several hundred highly shared, low-generation-probability nucleotide sequences. In a later analysis, a clonal expansion index for each public chain was calculated from normalized within-repertoire ranks of inferred template counts. Generation probabilities in a later analysis came from a VDJ recombination model fitted to out-of-frame rearrangements, and those results were checked against IGoR. In a later analysis, hypergeometric tests were used to score TCR-TCR, TCR-HLA and TCR-CMV co-occurrence, with a repertoire-size bias correction applied to TCR pairs. In a later analysis, false discovery rates were estimated by permuting HLA or CMV assignments 20 times. In a later analysis, co-occurring TCRs were grouped using DBSCAN, and TCRdist sequence similarity was added for clustering within HLA-allele-positive subsets. For co-occurrence clustering, repertoires with fewer than 30,000 or more than 120,000 public chains were excluded, along with four or five repertoires with anomalous nucleotide sharing. TCRdb stores this immuneACCESS table with in-frame sequences only. Part of the clones is absent; in the studies checked, under half of the shortfall reflects unresolved V genes, and no reason is known for the rest. V and J calls and clone size follow that table, whereas D and trimming were derived from the DNA. A total of approximately 110,000 clones appear in this sample, 79% of them only once. The leading ten clones occupy about 3.1% of the sample.

CDR1 and CDR2 were assigned from the germline V gene as SGHRS and YFSETQ. The V end loses 5 bases and the J end loses 0 bases, and a stretch of 11 bases separates them. Its CDR3 holds 14 amino acids, cysteine through phenylalanine. The only DNA kept is the CDR3, 42 bases in frame from the first base. The cohort comprised fewer than 750 healthy bone marrow donors. Cohort members were all nominally healthy when sampled, although unrecorded immune exposures were likely present. The donor was CMV seronegative and belonged to the group of over 350 seronegative cohort members. A peripheral blood sample was collected from each donor, and TCR beta sequencing was performed on peripheral blood mononuclear cells. Genomic DNA was extracted from the blood cell samples with the Qiagen DNeasy Blood Extraction Kit.

The sequence links TRBV5-1 to TRBJ1-1, and possibly TRBD1, on 5 matching bases. The sequencing sample was made of PBMCs. This clonotype was obtained from a woman aged 40 to 50 in good health and CMV-seronegative. The DNA reads as follows: TGCGCCAGCAGGCTCCAGGGCCTGAACACTGAAGCTTTCTTT. Its amino acids are CASRLQGLNTEAFF. Outside the CDR3, residues come from the reference TRBV5-1 and TRBJ1-1 proteins, so the full variable domain is: KAGVTQTPRYLIKTRGQQVTLSCSPISGHRSVSWYQQTPGQGLQFLFEYFSETQRNKGNFPGRFSGRQFSNSRSEMNVSTLELGDSALYLCASRLQGLNTEAFFGQGTRLTVV.